The 6 T cell receptor beta chains presented below share a single source sample, sequenced in a study of T cell repertoires in cytomegalovirus infection. Which antigens these TCRs recognize remains unknown. TCRdb re-derived calls from the reads in MiXCR, one entry per CDR3 protein. The sample records a few hundred thousand distinct CDR3 sequences, 20% to 25% being singletons. The sequenced sample was cultured PBMCs, obtained from culture after CMV antigen stimulation. The receptor source for this set is a human donor in good health (CMV status not recorded). Some clones in this sample may be carry-over from other donors' samples.

The V call is TRBV5-1, the J call TRBJ1-1; D is unclear. The germline CDR1 and CDR2 sequences are SGHRS and YFSETQ. The length of the CDR3 is 14 residues. Trimming pared 4 bases from V and 5 bases from J, leaving 15 bases between. CDR3 protein: CASSLITRRTEAFF. In DNA, the CDR3 is TGCGCCAGCAGCCTTATTACGCGCCGAACTGAAGCTTTCTTT. Using reference TRBV5-1 and TRBJ1-1 for the parts outside the CDR3, the full variable domain is KAGVTQTPRYLIKTRGQQVTLSCSPISGHRSVSWYQQTPGQGLQFLFEYFSETQRNKGNFPGRFSGRQFSNSRSEMNVSTLELGDSALYLCASSLITRRTEAFFGQGTRLTVV.

The V gene is TRBV29-1, the J gene TRBJ2-3; D unresolved. This CDR3 is built from 13 residues. The germline V gene encodes CDR1 SQVTM and CDR2 ANQGSEA. V lost 4 bases, J lost 0 bases, and 8 bases lay in between. In DNA form, the CDR3 reads TGCAGCGTTGTACACAGAAGCACAGATACGCAGTATTTT. Encoded protein: CSVVHRSTDTQYF.

In this sample, this clonotype turned up many times. The genes are TRBV7-2 and TRBJ1-5; D is uncertain. Germline lookup yields CDR1 SGHTA and CDR2 FQGNSA. V lost 0 bases, J lost 7 bases, and 13 bases lay in between. The CDR3 is made up of 15 amino acids. The CDR3 here is CASSLAAPGVQPQHF. The CDR3 coding sequence is TGTGCCAGCAGCTTAGCAGCTCCCGGCGTCCAGCCCCAGCATTTT.

This clonotype was seen ten or more times. The V call is TRBV7-6, the J call TRBJ1-3; no clear D. The CDR3 spans 15 residues. Germline V gene sequence: CDR1 SGHVS, CDR2 FNYEAQ. This CDR3 is CASREGGLTGNTIYF. The CDR3 region has the DNA TGTGCAAGCCGAGAGGGAGGGCTAACTGGAAACACCATATATTTT.

The chain has TRBV12-3 or TRBV12-4 and TRBJ2-6; D perhaps matches TRBD2 (5 bases). V was pared by 7 bases and J by 0 bases, with 7 bases between. CDR3 length: 14 residues. CDR3 sequence reads: CASIGGSGANVLTF. The CDR3, as DNA: TGTGCCAGCATTGGAGGCTCTGGGGCCAACGTCCTGACTTTC.

This clonotype was picked up many times. The chain has TRBV7-9 and TRBJ2-1; D is possibly TRBD1 (6 bases). CDR3 length: 13 amino acids. The V and J ends lost 8 bases and 4 bases respectively, with 12 bases between them. Looked up from germline, CDR1 is SEHNR and CDR2 is FQNEAQ (reference sequence). CDR3 bases: TGTGCCAGCGGGGTAACAGGGTACAATGAGCAGTTCTTC. Residues: CASGVTGYNEQFF.